The present T cell receptor (beta chain) was sequenced within a study of CD8 T cells in Susac syndrome. This clonotype was found once. J lost 3 bases, V lost 3 bases, and 5 bases had no gene match. Germline V gene lookup returns CDR1 SGDLS and CDR2 YYNGEE. The CDR3 extends over 15 amino acids. Reverse transcription of about 0.5 to 1 ug RNA was performed with random hexamers. TCRdb reprocessed the immunoSEQ multiplex PCR reads with MiXCR, giving one entry per CDR3 protein. The sample contains around 130,000 distinct CDR3 sequences, roughly 80% of which appear only once. This clonotype was sampled from a human donor with multiple sclerosis. Sequencing was carried out using CD8+ T cells from PBMCs. The rearrangement uses TRBV9 and TRBJ1-4, with 7 nucleotides matching TRBD1. The CDR3 nucleotides are TGTGCCAGCAGCGAGTCCGGGACAGCTAATGAAAAACTGTTTTTT. Protein product: CASSESGTANEKLFF.